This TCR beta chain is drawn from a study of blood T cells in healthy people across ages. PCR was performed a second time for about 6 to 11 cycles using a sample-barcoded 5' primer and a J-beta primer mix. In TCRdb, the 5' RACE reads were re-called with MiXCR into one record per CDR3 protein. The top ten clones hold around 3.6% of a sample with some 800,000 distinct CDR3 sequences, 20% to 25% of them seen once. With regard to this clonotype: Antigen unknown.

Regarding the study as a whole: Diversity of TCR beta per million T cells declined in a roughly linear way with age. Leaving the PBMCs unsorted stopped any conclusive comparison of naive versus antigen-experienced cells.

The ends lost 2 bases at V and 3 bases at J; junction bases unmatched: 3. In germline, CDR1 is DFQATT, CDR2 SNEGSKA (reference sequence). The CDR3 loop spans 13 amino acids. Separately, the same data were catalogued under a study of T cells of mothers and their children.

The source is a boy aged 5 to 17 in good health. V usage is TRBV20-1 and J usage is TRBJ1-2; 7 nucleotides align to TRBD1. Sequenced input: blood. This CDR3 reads CSARSGGDYGYTF. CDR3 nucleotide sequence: TGCAGTGCTAGATCAGGGGGAGACTATGGCTACACCTTC.